Below are 2 T cell receptor beta chains sequenced from a single sample in a study of blood T cell repertoires in COVID-19. TCRdb's copy holds only in-frame clones and misses some; the assay was immunoSEQ multiplex PCR. The repertoire holds some 140,000 clones, with about 76% as singletons. The sequenced sample consisted of peripheral blood. Source of these receptors: an elderly man with acute or convalescent COVID-19.

The chain combines TRBV5-6 with TRBJ1-5, with 9 bases aligning to TRBD1. The germline V gene has CDR1 SGHDT and CDR2 YYEEEE. V lost 4 bases and J lost 3; bases outside the gene matches: 8. This CDR3 spans 16 amino acids. The CDR3 region has the DNA TGTGCCAGCAGCCCAGGGACAGGGAGGGACAATCAGCCCCAGCATTTT. This encodes CASSPGTGRDNQPQHF.

The V gene is TRBV4-1, the J gene TRBJ2-3; 10 nucleotides agree with TRBD2. This CDR3 has 19 amino acids. CDR1 is MGHRA and CDR2 is YSYEKL in the germline V gene. V shed 0 bases and J 6 bases; nucleotides not matched to a gene: 15. Here the CDR3 DNA reads TGCGCCAGCAGCCAAGATACTAATAGCGGGGGGCCACGGGCGGATACGCAGTATTTT. It specifies CASSQDTNSGGPRADTQYF.